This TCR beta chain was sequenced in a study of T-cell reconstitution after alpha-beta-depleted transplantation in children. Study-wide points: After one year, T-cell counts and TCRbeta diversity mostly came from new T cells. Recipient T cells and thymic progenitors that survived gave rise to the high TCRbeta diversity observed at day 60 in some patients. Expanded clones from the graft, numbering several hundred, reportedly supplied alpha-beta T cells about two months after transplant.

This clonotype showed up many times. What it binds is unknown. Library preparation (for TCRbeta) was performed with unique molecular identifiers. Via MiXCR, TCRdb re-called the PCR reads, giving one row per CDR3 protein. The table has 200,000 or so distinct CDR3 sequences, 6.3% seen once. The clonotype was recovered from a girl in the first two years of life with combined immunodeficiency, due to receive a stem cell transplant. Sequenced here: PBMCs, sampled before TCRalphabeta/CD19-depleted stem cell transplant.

Written as DNA, the CDR3 is TGTGCCAGCAGCAAAGTGGAGACTCGACAGGGGGAGGCAGATACGCAGTATTTT. Amino acid sequence: CASSKVETRQGEADTQYF. V and J are TRBV21-1 and TRBJ2-3; the table calls TRBD1, which could not be checked here. TRBV21-1 is assigned pseudogene status. The CDR3 covers 18 residues.